A single sample is the source of the 4 T cell receptor beta chains below, sequenced in a study of shared clonotypes between healthy human individuals. Sequencing used immunoSEQ multiplex PCR; TCRdb keeps in-frame clones, though not all of them. The table shows approximately 1.5 million clones, with approximately 98.5% occurring only once. Sequencing input: naive CD4+ T cells sorted from blood. Subset defined: CD45RA+ positively selected. These TCRs come from a man younger than 40 in good health.

The DNA for the CDR3 is TGTGCCAGCAGCTCTAGCGGGACACCAAAGTACAATGAGCAGTTCTTC. Translation gives CASSSSGTPKYNEQFF. The chain carries TRBV28 and TRBJ2-1, with TRBD2 matching over 9 bases. CDR3 size: 16 residues. Germline V lookup: CDR1 MDHEN, CDR2 SYDVKM. J gave up 4 bases and V 6 bases, and 10 bases lay outside the gene matches.

The CDR3 DNA sequence: TGTGCCACCAGCAGAGGATTTGGAAATCAGCCCCAGCATTTT. It encodes CATSRGFGNQPQHF. The rearrangement links TRBV15 to TRBJ1-5, with unresolved D. CDR3 length: 14 residues. V was trimmed by 1 base and J by 4 bases, leaving 8 bases between them. The germline V gene encodes CDR1 LNHNV and CDR2 YYDKDF (reference sequence). Using reference TRBV15 and TRBJ1-5 for the parts outside the CDR3, the full variable domain is DAMVIQNPRYQVTQFGKPVTLSCSQTLNHNVMYWYQQKSSQAPKLLFHYYDKDFNNEADTPDNFQSRRPNTSFCFLDIRSPGLGDTAMYLCATSRGFGNQPQHFGDGTRLSIL.

The chain couples TRBV7-6 to TRBJ1-2; TRBD1 agrees at 11 bases. The ends lost 5 bases at V and 3 bases at J; junction bases unmatched: 5. The CDR3 totals 15 residues. The V gene's germline CDR1 is SGHVS and CDR2 FNYEAQ. The chain's CDR3 is CASSARTGGHYGYTF. The CDR3 DNA sequence: TGTGCCAGCAGCGCCCGGACAGGGGGCCACTATGGCTACACCTTC.

Concerning this clone: The same CDR3 is also encoded by other DNA sequences in this sample. V gene TRBV15 combines with J gene TRBJ2-5; perhaps TRBD2 as D (6 bases). The length of the CDR3 is 14 residues. CDR1 LNHNV and CDR2 YYDKDF come from the germline V gene (reference sequence). Deletions cut 0 bases from V and 2 bases from J, with 7 bases between. CDR3 bases: TGTGCCACCAGCAGAGATCTAGCGCAAGAGACCCAGTACTTC. Translating gives CATSRDLAQETQYF.